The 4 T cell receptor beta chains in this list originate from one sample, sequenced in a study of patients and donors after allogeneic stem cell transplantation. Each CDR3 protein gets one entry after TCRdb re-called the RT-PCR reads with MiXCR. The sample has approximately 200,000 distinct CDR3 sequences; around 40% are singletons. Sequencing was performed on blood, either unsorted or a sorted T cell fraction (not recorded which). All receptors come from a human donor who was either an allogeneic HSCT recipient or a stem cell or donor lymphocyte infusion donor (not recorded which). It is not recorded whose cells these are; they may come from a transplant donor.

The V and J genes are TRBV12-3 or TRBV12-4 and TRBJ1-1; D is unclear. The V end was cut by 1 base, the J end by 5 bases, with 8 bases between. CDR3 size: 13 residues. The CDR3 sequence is CASSLEGRTEAFF. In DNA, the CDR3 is TGTGCCAGCAGTTTAGAGGGCCGGACTGAAGCTTTCTTT.

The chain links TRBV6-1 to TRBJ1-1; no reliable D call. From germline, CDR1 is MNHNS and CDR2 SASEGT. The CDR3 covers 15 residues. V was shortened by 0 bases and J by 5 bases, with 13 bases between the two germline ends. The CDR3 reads CASSEARARWTEAFF. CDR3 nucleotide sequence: TGTGCCAGCAGTGAAGCGCGGGCCCGGTGGACTGAAGCTTTCTTT.

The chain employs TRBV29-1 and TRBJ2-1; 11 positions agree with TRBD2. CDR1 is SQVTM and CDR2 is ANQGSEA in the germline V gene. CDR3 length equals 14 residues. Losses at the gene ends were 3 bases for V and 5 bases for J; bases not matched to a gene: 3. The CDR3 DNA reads TGCAGCGTTGAGGGACTAGCGGAAAACAATGAGCAGTTCTTC. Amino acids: CSVEGLAENNEQFF.

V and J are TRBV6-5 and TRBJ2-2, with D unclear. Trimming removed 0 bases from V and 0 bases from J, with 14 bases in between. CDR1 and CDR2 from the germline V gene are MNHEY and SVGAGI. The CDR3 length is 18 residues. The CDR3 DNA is TGTGCCAGCAGTTACTCGAGTCCCGGGTTCGCGAACACCGGGGAGCTGTTTTTT. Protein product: CASSYSSPGFANTGELFF.